The 2 T cell receptor beta chains below were found in one sample sequenced in a study of cytomegalovirus exposure and HLA in healthy donors. This PCR relied on a set of 60 Vbeta primers and 13 Jbeta primers. The table came from immunoSEQ multiplex PCR; TCRdb's copy has only in-frame clones and leaves some out. The sample lists approximately 150,000 clones, 70% to 80% occurring once. Source material: PBMCs. Receptors originate from a female donor in good health and CMV-seronegative.

The chain joins TRBV19 to TRBJ1-1; 7 bases align to TRBD1. Per the germline V gene, CDR1 is LNHDA and CDR2 is SQIVND (reference sequence). V shed 5 bases, J shed 0 bases, and the junction held 12 bases outside the gene matches. This CDR3 is 17 amino acids long. The CDR3 bases are TGTGCCAGTAGTGATAGAGGGGGCTCTGGCATGAACACTGAAGCTTTCTTT. Amino acid sequence: CASSDRGGSGMNTEAFF.

V gene TRBV7-3 combines with J gene TRBJ2-7; 8 nucleotides line up with TRBD2. Trimming removed 5 bases from V and 7 bases from J; junction bases left unmatched: 7. Germline CDR1 reads SGHTA; CDR2 reads FQGTGA. The CDR3 totals 13 residues. Here the CDR3 DNA reads TGTGCCAGCAGCGAAGGGCCGGGGGGGGAGCAGTACTTC. It translates to CASSEGPGGEQYF. The full variable domain, completed using reference TRBV7-3 and TRBJ2-7, is GAGVSQTPSNKVTEKGKYVELRCDPISGHTALYWYRQSLGQGPEFLIYFQGTGAADDSGLPNDRFFAVRPEGSVSTLKIQRTERGDSAVYLCASSEGPGGEQYFGPGTRLTVT.